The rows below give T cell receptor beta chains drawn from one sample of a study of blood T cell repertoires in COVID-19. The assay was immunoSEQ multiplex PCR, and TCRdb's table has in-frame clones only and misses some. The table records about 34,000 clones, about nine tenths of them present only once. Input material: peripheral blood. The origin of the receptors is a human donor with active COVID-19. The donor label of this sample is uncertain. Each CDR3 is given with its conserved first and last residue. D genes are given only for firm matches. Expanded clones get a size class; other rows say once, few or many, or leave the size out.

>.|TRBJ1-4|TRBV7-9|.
TGTGCCAGCAGCTTATCAGGCCATCTTGAAAAACTGTTTTTT
CASSLSGHLEKLFF
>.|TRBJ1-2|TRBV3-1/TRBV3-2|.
TGTGCCAGCAGCCAAGAGGCAGGGGAGTTCTTAACCGAAGGCTACACCTTC
CASSQEAGEFLTEGYTF
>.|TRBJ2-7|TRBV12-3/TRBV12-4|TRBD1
TGTGCCAGCAGTGGAGACAGGGCCCACGAGCAGTACTTC
CASSGDRAHEQYF
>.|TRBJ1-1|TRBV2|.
TGTGCCAGCAGCCTAGGATTCACTGAAGCTTTCTTT
CASSLGFTEAFF
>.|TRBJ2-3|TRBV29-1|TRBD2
TGCAGCGTGGGGACTAGCGGGGGGGGCACAGATACGCAGTATTTT
CSVGTSGGGTDTQYF
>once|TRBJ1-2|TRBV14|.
TGTGCCAGCAGCCACTACGCAGGGGTTGATGGCTACACCTTC
CASSHYAGVDGYTF
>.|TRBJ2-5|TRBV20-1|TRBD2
TGCAGTGCTAGTTTTAAGCGGGGAGAGACCCAGTACTTC
CSASFKRGETQYF
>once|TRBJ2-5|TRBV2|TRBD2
TGTGCCAGCAGTAGCGGGGGGGGCAGAGAGACCCAGTACTTC
CASSSGGGRETQYF
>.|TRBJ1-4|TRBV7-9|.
TGTGCCAGCAGCTTAGGACAGAGTAATGAAAAACTGTTTTTT
CASSLGQSNEKLFF
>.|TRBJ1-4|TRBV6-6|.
TGTGCCAGCAGGGATGCGGCCAGAGAAAATGAAAAACTGTTTTTT
CASRDAARENEKLFF
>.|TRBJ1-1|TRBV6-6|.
TGTGCCAGCAGTTACTCGAGTCCGAACACTGAAGCTTTCTTT
CASSYSSPNTEAFF
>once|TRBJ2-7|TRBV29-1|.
TGCAGCGTTACTGGGGGCGACTACGAGCAGTACTTC
CSVTGGDYEQYF
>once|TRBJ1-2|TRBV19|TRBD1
TGTGCCAGTAGTCCACAGGGGCCCCTTTATGGCTACACCTTC
CASSPQGPLYGYTF
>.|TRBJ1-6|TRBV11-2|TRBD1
TGTGCCAGCAGCGCCTCACAGGGGGAGAGGGCACCCCTCCACTTT
CASSASQGERAPLHF
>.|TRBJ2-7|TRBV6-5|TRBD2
TGTGCCAGCGGAAAAGAAGCGGGGGTCACCTACGAGCAGTACTTC
CASGKEAGVTYEQYF
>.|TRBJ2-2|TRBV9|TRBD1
TGTGCCAGCAGCGTAAGCCCGGGACAGGGGGACGGGGAGCTGTTTTTT
CASSVSPGQGDGELFF
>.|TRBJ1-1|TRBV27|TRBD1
TGTGCCAGCAGTACCGACAGGGGGTCATCGGGGGCTTTCTTT
CASSTDRGSSGAFF
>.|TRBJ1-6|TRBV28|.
TGTGCCAGCAGTACGGTCGACAGCTATAATTCACCCCTCCACTTT
CASSTVDSYNSPLHF
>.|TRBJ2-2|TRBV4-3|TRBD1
TGCGCCAGCAGCCAAGAGCCAGGGGGCTTGGACACCGGGGAGCTGTTTTTT
CASSQEPGGLDTGELFF
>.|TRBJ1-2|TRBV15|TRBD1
TGTGCCACCAGCAGAGAACTCGGTCAGAGGGACAGGGAGGCCTATGGCTACACCTTC
CATSRELGQRDREAYGYTF
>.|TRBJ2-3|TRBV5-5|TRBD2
TGTGCCAGCAGCCACGGACTAGCGGGGGGAAAAGATACGCAGTATTTT
CASSHGLAGGKDTQYF
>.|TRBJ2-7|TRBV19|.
TGTGCCAGTAGTCCTCTTGGGGGGGCCTTCTCCTACGAGCAGTACTTC
CASSPLGGAFSYEQYF
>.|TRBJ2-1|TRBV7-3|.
TGTGCCAGCAGCCCAGCAGGATGGGAGAATGAGCAGTTCTTC
CASSPAGWENEQFF
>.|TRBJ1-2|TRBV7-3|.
TGTGCCAGCAGCTTAACGGGGAAACTCGACAGCTACTATGGCTACACCTTC
CASSLTGKLDSYYGYTF